Shown below are 3 T cell receptor beta chains from a single sample sequenced in a study of human T cells and chemical hapten exposure. TCRdb itself ran the RACE reads through MiXCR, one entry per CDR3 protein. Among about 290,000 distinct CDR3 sequences listed, approximately 8% were seen once. Described time point: pre-sensitization, week 0. Treatment of the sample: therapeutic diphenylcyclopropenone sensitization with weekly scalp DPC. The source was whole blood, collected in connection with sensitization to the hapten diphenylcyclopropenone (DPC). The receptors come from a man in his late teens or twenties with alopecia areata. Some clones in this sample may be carry-over from other donors' samples.

In this sample, this clonotype turned up many times. V is TRBV9 and J is TRBJ2-3; D may be TRBD2 (5 bases). CDR3 length: 14 amino acids. Germline V CDR1 and CDR2: SGDLS, YYNGEE. With 3 bases removed from V and 2 bases from J, the gap between germline ends came to 10 bases. The CDR3 sequence is CASSGRITTDTQYF. The CDR3 DNA follows: TGTGCCAGCAGCGGGAGGATTACCACAGATACGCAGTATTTT.

The chain employs TRBV5-5 and TRBJ2-5; the D gene is possibly TRBD2 (6 bases). Per germline, CDR1 SGHKS and CDR2 YYEKEE (reference sequence). V was pared by 3 bases and J by 3 bases, with 12 bases between. This CDR3 spans 14 amino acids. As DNA, the CDR3 is TGTGCCAGCAGCTATAACCCGGGGGAAGAGACCCAGTACTTC. Its translation is CASSYNPGEETQYF.

This clonotype has a handful of counts. The chain carries TRBV5-1 and TRBJ1-6; D is possibly TRBD1 (5 bases). V was cut by 2 bases and J by 2 bases, with 8 bases left in between. Per germline, CDR1 SGHRS and CDR2 YFSETQ. The CDR3 has 15 amino acids. CDR3 region: CASSFGAAYNSPLHF. For the CDR3, the DNA is TGCGCCAGCAGCTTCGGGGCCGCCTATAATTCACCCCTCCACTTT.